These 2 T cell receptor beta chains were sequenced from one sample in a study of blood T cell repertoires in COVID-19. The repertoire was sequenced with immunoSEQ multiplex PCR; TCRdb's copy has only in-frame clones and lacks some. The sample carries about 74,000 clones, approximately 80% recorded once. The specimen was peripheral blood. These receptors all come from a human donor in a cohort sampled during active COVID-19.

The chain links TRBV12-3 or TRBV12-4 to TRBJ1-4; D gene uncertain. The CDR3 length is 13 residues. Trimming removed 2 bases from V and 10 bases from J, with 11 bases in between. The CDR3 loop reads CASSLQAPGKLFF. Here the CDR3 DNA reads TGTGCCAGCAGTTTACAGGCCCCCGGAAAACTGTTTTTT.

The rearrangement joins TRBV5-1 to TRBJ2-7, with 8 bases identical to TRBD2. V shed 0 bases and J 3 bases; nucleotides not matched to a gene: 5. This CDR3 region has 15 residues. CDR1 and CDR2 (germline): SGHRS, YFSETQ. Here the CDR3 reads CASSLGGTSNYEQYF. CDR3 coding DNA: TGCGCCAGCAGCTTGGGGGGGACTAGTAACTACGAGCAGTACTTC.